The clone carrying this T cell receptor beta chain was counted between two and nine times. No antigen is known for it. Germline lookup yields CDR1 SNHLY and CDR2 FYNNEI. CDR3 length: 12 residues. After removal of 8 bases from V and 8 bases from J, the junction contained 8 bases not matched to a gene. The record originates from a study of T cell repertoires in cytomegalovirus infection. TCRdb re-analysed the reads in MiXCR, keeping a single row per CDR3 protein. The sample holds 650,000 to 900,000 distinct CDR3 sequences, 25% to 30% seen once. The sample consisted of cultured CD8+ T cells from PBMCs, taken from culture after CMV antigen stimulation. V usage is TRBV2 and J usage is TRBJ1-2; 7 bases agree with TRBD1. The TCR comes from a human donor in good health (CMV status not recorded). Some clones in this sample may be carry-over from other donors' samples. The CDR3 loop reads CASRPQGIGYTF. CDR3 coding DNA: TGTGCCAGCCGACCACAGGGGATCGGCTACACCTTC.